The clone carrying this T cell receptor (beta chain) appeared a few times. The CDR3 spans 17 residues. Germline V gene data show CDR1 as SGHRS and CDR2 as YFSETQ. V was clipped by 5 bases and J by 3 bases; unmatched bases: 12. This specimen comes from a study of blood T cells in healthy people across ages. A J-beta primer mix and a sample-barcoded 5' primer were used in a second PCR of roughly 7 to 12 cycles. Each TCR beta cDNA got a 12-nucleotide random molecular identifier. TCRdb reprocessed the 5' RACE reads with MiXCR, giving one entry per CDR3 protein. The table includes hundreds of thousands of distinct CDR3 sequences, roughly 46% detected once.

The source material was blood. This chain joins TRBV5-1 and TRBJ2-3; 10 positions agree with TRBD1. The clonotype comes from a man older than 75 in good health. The CDR3 coding sequence is TGCGCCAGCAGGCTGGTTCTCCCGGGACAGGGGACAGATACGCAGTATTTT. It yields the protein CASRLVLPGQGTDTQYF.